These 8 T cell receptor delta chains share one sample of origin, sequenced in a study of DNA immune sequencing with unique molecular identifiers. A 32-plex genomic DNA assay used primers for all 8 TRDV and 4 TRDJ genes. The library had 12-nucleotide UMIs introduced over 3 barcoding cycles, then a second adapter PCR. TCRdb re-called clones from the multiplex PCR reads via CATT. The table records around 710 delta-chain clones, roughly 4.5% of them present only once. The material sequenced was gamma-delta T cells from PBMCs. The receptors were gathered from a human donor in good health.

This clone is categorized as large. The CDR3: CACDTVGVDSSWDTRQMFF. CDR3 bases: TGTGCCTGTGACACCGTAGGGGTCGACAGCTCCTGGGACACCCGACAGATGTTTTTC. This rearrangement joins TRDV2 to TRDJ3; D is unclear. CDR3 size: 19 residues. Germline V gene data show CDR1 as GEAIGNYY and CDR2 as EKD. Deletions cut 0 bases from V and 0 bases from J, with 14 bases between.

Turning to this clone: It differs at one base from a far larger clone, so likely a read error. Because the CDR3's place on the DNA is in doubt, the DNA is left out and the CDR3 is given as listed by TCRdb. This chain joins TRDV2 and TRDJ1; the table's D call of TRDD3 was not tested on the DNA. Per germline, CDR1 GEAIGNYY and CDR2 EKD. The CDR3 has 14 amino acids, counting both end residues. This CDR3 reads CACDTLGGSRELIF.

With regard to this clone: Only one base separates this from a far larger clonotype, so it likely reflects a read error. This same CDR3 is encoded by further DNA sequences in the sample. V is TRDV2 and J is TRDJ1; 12 positions agree with TRDD3. The V gene's germline CDR1 is GEAIGNYY and CDR2 EKD. The CDR3 consists of 17 residues. Trimming cost V 0 bases and J 6 bases; bases outside gene matches: 10. The CDR3 DNA is TGTGCCTGTGACACCGTAGGGCTGGGGGATACGTTAAATAAACTCATCTTT. It yields the protein CACDTVGLGDTLNKLIF.

Concerning this clone itself: This could be a read error, since a much larger clone is one nucleotide away. V gene TRDV2 combines with J gene TRDJ1; D perhaps matches TRDD3 (6 bases). The germline CDR1 and CDR2 sequences are GEAIGNYY and EKD. Deletions cut 3 bases from V and 7 bases from J, with 17 bases between. This CDR3 is 14 amino acids long. The CDR3 DNA sequence: TGTGCCTGTGACCCACTGGGCTCTAAGGCTAAACTCATCTTT. Translation gives CACDPLGSKAKLIF.

By share, this clone counts as medium-sized (0.01 to 0.1%). This chain links TRDV2 with TRDJ2; 13 positions agree with TRDD3. The CDR3 is 18 residues long. Trimming at V came to 0 bases and at J to 4 bases, leaving 7 bases not matched to a gene. The V gene's germline CDR1 is GEAIGNYY and CDR2 EKD. The CDR3 reads CACDTVELGDTWTAQLFF. CDR3 in DNA: TGTGCCTGTGACACCGTAGAACTGGGGGATACGTGGACAGCACAACTCTTCTTT.

Judged by abundance, this clone is medium-sized. The chain carries TRDV2 and TRDJ3; 8 positions agree with TRDD3. Germline CDR1 GEAIGNYY, CDR2 EKD. The CDR3 is 19 residues long. V lost 3 bases, J lost 0 bases, and 9 bases stayed unmatched. The CDR3 coding sequence is TGTGCCTGTGACGCCACTGGGGGTCCGAGCTCCTGGGACACCCGACAGATGTTTTTC. This gives the protein CACDATGGPSSWDTRQMFF.

This clone was seen more than once but under ten times. A far larger clone differs by one base, so this is likely a read error. Other DNA sequences from this sample encode an identical CDR3 as well. The CDR3 bases are TGTGCATGTGAAGCCCTCGAGCACCGATTTCCGAACACCGATAAACTCATCTTT. This sequence encodes CACEALEHRFPNTDKLIF. The genes are TRDV2 and TRDJ1; no firm D call. Germline assignment: CDR1 GEAIGNYY and CDR2 EKD. There are 18 residues in the CDR3.

This clone was detected only a few times. The chain combines TRDV2 with TRDJ1, with 12 bases that match TRDD3. The trim removed 4 bases at V and 11 bases at J, leaving 7 bases unmatched. The CDR3 length is 13 residues. CDR1 GEAIGNYY and CDR2 EKD come from the germline V gene. CDR3 protein: CACERLGDTRLIF. The CDR3 DNA follows: TGTGCCTGTGAGAGACTGGGGGATACTCGGCTCATCTTT.